These T cell receptor beta chains were read from a single sample in a study of blood T cell repertoires in COVID-19. Libraries were prepared by immunoSEQ multiplex PCR; TCRdb keeps only in-frame clonotypes and omits some of them. The sample lists about 120,000 clones, about 85% occurring once. Sample: peripheral blood. Source of these receptors: a man older than 75 with acute or convalescent COVID-19. Each CDR3 is given with its conserved first and last residue. The order of the fields is CDR3 DNA, CDR3 protein, V gene, D gene, clone size, J gene. A D gene is named only where the DNA matches it firmly. The listing skips clone size in some rows; elsewhere it reads once, few, many or a size class.

CDR3nt: TGTGCCAGCAGCTTAGAGGCGTATGGTGAGCAGTTCTTC; CDR3aa: CASSLEAYGEQFF; v_gene: TRBV7-3; d_gene: NA; abundance: NA; j_gene: TRBJ2-1
CDR3nt: TGTGCTAGCAGCTTAAGGGACAGGTCATATGAGGGGAGTTCACCCCTCCACTTT; CDR3aa: CASSLRDRSYEGSSPLHF; v_gene: TRBV7-7; d_gene: TRBD1; abundance: NA; j_gene: TRBJ1-6
CDR3nt: TGTGCCAGCAGTTTTGGGACAGGGAAGATTAATTCACCCCTCCACTTT; CDR3aa: CASSFGTGKINSPLHF; v_gene: TRBV5-6; d_gene: TRBD1; abundance: NA; j_gene: TRBJ1-6
CDR3nt: TGTGCCAGCAGTGGCGGGAGGGCAGGGAATCAGCCCCAGCATTTT; CDR3aa: CASSGGRAGNQPQHF; v_gene: TRBV2; d_gene: NA; abundance: NA; j_gene: TRBJ1-5
CDR3nt: TGCAGCGCCAAGACAGGGAACTATGGCTACACCTTC; CDR3aa: CSAKTGNYGYTF; v_gene: TRBV29-1; d_gene: TRBD1; abundance: NA; j_gene: TRBJ1-2
CDR3nt: TGCAGCGTGGGACAGTCCAATCAGCCCCAGCATTTT; CDR3aa: CSVGQSNQPQHF; v_gene: TRBV29-1; d_gene: TRBD1; abundance: NA; j_gene: TRBJ1-5
CDR3nt: TGTGCCAGCAGATCGGGAGGTACGCAGTATTTT; CDR3aa: CASRSGGTQYF; v_gene: TRBV6-5; d_gene: TRBD2; abundance: NA; j_gene: TRBJ2-3
CDR3nt: TGCGCCAGCAGCTTCGCAGATACGCAGTATTTT; CDR3aa: CASSFADTQYF; v_gene: TRBV5-1; d_gene: NA; abundance: NA; j_gene: TRBJ2-3
CDR3nt: TGTGCCAGCAGTTTATACGGGAATCTCCAAGAGACCCAGTACTTC; CDR3aa: CASSLYGNLQETQYF; v_gene: TRBV27; d_gene: NA; abundance: NA; j_gene: TRBJ2-5
CDR3nt: TGTGCCAGCAGTGAAGCCTGGCAGGGGTCCTATGGCTACACCTTC; CDR3aa: CASSEAWQGSYGYTF; v_gene: TRBV6-1; d_gene: NA; abundance: NA; j_gene: TRBJ1-2
CDR3nt: TGTGCCTGGCGGGGGGGTACGAGCACTGAAGCTTTCTTT; CDR3aa: CAWRGGTSTEAFF; v_gene: TRBV30; d_gene: NA; abundance: NA; j_gene: TRBJ1-1
CDR3nt: TGTGCCAGCAGCGCCAGGACTAGCGGGGGAAGAGAGACCCAGTACTTC; CDR3aa: CASSARTSGGRETQYF; v_gene: TRBV7-2; d_gene: TRBD2; abundance: NA; j_gene: TRBJ2-5
CDR3nt: TGTGCCAGCAGCTCGGACAGGGGGCTCCTGAACGGCTATGGCTACACCTTC; CDR3aa: CASSSDRGLLNGYGYTF; v_gene: TRBV5-4; d_gene: TRBD1; abundance: once; j_gene: TRBJ1-2
CDR3nt: TGCGCCAGCAGCTTGGGTGGACTAGCGGGAGAAAAGGGCATTCAGTACTTC; CDR3aa: CASSLGGLAGEKGIQYF; v_gene: TRBV5-1; d_gene: TRBD2; abundance: NA; j_gene: TRBJ2-4